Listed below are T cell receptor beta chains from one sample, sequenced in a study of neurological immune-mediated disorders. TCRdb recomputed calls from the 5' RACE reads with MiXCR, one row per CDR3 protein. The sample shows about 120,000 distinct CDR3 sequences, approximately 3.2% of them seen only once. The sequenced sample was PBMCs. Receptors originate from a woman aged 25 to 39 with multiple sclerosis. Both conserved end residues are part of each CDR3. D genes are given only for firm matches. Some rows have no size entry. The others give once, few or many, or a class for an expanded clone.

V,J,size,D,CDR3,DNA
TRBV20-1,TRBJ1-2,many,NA,CSALGTGNGGYTF,TGCAGTGCCCTTGGGACGGGAAACGGCGGCTACACCTTC
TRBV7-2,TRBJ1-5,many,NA,CASSLKGSNQPQHF,TGTGCCAGCAGCTTAAAGGGGAGCAATCAGCCCCAGCATTTT
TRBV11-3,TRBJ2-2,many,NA,CASSLWGGRSTGELFF,TGTGCCAGCAGCTTATGGGGGGGCCGGAGCACCGGGGAGCTGTTTTTT
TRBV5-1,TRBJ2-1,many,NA,CASSLGLAYNEQFF,TGCGCCAGCAGCTTGGGCCTAGCCTACAATGAGCAGTTCTTC
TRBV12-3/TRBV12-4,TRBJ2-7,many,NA,CASSLFDHPYEQYF,TGTGCCAGCAGTTTATTTGATCACCCCTACGAGCAGTACTTC
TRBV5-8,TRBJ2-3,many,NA,CASSGGAGLADTQYF,TGTGCCAGCAGCGGGGGTGCAGGGTTGGCAGATACGCAGTATTTT
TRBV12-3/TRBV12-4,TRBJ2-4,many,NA,CASSLGGQERLAKNIQYF,TGTGCCAGCAGTTTAGGGGGACAAGAAAGACTAGCCAAAAACATTCAGTACTTC
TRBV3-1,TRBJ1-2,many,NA,CASSHNVDGIGYTF,TGTGCCAGCAGCCATAATGTTGACGGTATTGGCTACACCTTC
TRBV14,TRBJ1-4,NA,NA,CASSYVNELGLFF,TGTGCCAGCAGCTACGTTAATGAATTAGGGCTGTTTTTT
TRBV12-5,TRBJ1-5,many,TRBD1,CASGKGQGAQPQHF,TGTGCTAGTGGAAAAGGACAGGGGGCCCAGCCCCAGCATTTT
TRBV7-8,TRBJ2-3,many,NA,CASSSLATYTDTQYF,TGTGCCAGCAGCTCCCTAGCGACCTACACAGATACGCAGTATTTT
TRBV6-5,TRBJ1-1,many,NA,CASSYGGGGNTEAFF,TGTGCCAGCAGTTACGGCGGGGGGGGAAACACTGAAGCTTTCTTT
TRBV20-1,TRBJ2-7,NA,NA,CSAEPSTISDEQYF,TGCAGTGCAGAACCATCGACCATTTCCGACGAGCAGTACTTC
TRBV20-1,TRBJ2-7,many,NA,CSASVGSYEQYF,TGCAGTGCCAGCGTCGGCTCCTACGAGCAGTACTTC
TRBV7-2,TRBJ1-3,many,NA,CASSVAGSTSGNTIYF,TGTGCCAGCAGCGTCGCGGGGTCAACCTCTGGAAACACCATATATTTT
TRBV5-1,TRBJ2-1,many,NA,CASKAVQNNEQFF,TGCGCCAGCAAGGCGGTTCAGAACAATGAGCAGTTCTTC
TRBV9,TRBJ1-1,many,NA,CASSVGSGYTEAFF,TGTGCCAGCAGCGTAGGTTCAGGGTACACTGAAGCTTTCTTT
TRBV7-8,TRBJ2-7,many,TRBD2,CASSTLGLVYEQYF,TGTGCCAGCAGCACCTTGGGACTAGTTTACGAGCAGTACTTC
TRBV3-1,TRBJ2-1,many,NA,CASSQVGTANEQFF,TGTGCCAGCAGCCAAGTCGGGACTGCCAATGAGCAGTTCTTC
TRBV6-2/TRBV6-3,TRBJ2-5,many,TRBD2,CASSRLRTAGGRETQYF,TGTGCCAGCAGTCGACTACGTACAGCGGGAGGGAGAGAGACCCAGTACTTC
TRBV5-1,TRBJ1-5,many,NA,CASSLQGGGNQPQHF,TGCGCCAGCAGCTTGCAGGGAGGCGGCAATCAGCCCCAGCATTTT
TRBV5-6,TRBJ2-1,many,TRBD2,CASSFRTSGAVGYNEQFF,TGTGCCAGCAGCTTTCGGACTAGCGGGGCTGTGGGGTACAATGAGCAGTTCTTC
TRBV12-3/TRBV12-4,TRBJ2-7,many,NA,CASSSSTYEQYF,TGTGCCAGCAGTTCGTCTACCTACGAGCAGTACTTC
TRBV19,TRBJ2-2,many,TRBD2,CASALGGSNTGELFF,TGTGCCAGCGCTCTGGGCGGGAGTAACACCGGGGAGCTGTTTTTT
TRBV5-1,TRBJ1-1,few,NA,CASSLRGSMNTEAFF,TGCGCCAGCAGCTTGCGGGGGTCCATGAACACTGAAGCTTTCTTT
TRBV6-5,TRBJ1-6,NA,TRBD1,CASSYSGTGESHLHF,TGTGCCAGCAGTTACTCCGGGACAGGAGAGTCACACCTCCACTTT